This TCR beta chain appears in the sequencing data of a study of cytomegalovirus exposure and HLA in healthy donors. Broader study findings: In vitro, three CMV-associated chains proved specific for CMV antigens.

With respect to this clone: Its antigen is not identified.

The CDR3 totals 13 residues. Trimming removed 2 bases from V and 8 bases from J; junction bases left unmatched: 5. Germline V gene sequence: CDR1 SGHAT, CDR2 FQNNGV. Here immunoSEQ multiplex PCR was the method, and the copy in TCRdb shows in-frame clones only, minus some. The table includes tens of thousands of clones, 95% to 97% detected once. The source of this sequence is a young woman in good health and CMV-seropositive. Sequenced sample: PBMCs. This chain uses TRBV11-2 with TRBJ1-2, with 7 bases aligning to TRBD1. CDR3 nucleotides: TGTGCCAGCAGCTTACGACAGGGAAACGGCTACACCTTC. This gives the protein CASSLRQGNGYTF.